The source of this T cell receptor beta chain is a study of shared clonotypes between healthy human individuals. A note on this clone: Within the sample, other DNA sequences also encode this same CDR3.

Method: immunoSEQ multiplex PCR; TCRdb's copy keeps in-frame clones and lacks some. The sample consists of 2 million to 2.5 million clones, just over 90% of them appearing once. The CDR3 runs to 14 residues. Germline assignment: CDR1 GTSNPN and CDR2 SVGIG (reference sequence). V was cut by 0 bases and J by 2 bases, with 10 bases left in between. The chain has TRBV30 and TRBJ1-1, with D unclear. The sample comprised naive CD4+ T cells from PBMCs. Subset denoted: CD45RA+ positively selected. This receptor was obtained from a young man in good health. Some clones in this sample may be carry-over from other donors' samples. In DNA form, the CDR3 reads TGTGCCTGGAGTGTCTCGGGTGGTAACACTGAAGCTTTCTTT. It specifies CAWSVSGGNTEAFF.